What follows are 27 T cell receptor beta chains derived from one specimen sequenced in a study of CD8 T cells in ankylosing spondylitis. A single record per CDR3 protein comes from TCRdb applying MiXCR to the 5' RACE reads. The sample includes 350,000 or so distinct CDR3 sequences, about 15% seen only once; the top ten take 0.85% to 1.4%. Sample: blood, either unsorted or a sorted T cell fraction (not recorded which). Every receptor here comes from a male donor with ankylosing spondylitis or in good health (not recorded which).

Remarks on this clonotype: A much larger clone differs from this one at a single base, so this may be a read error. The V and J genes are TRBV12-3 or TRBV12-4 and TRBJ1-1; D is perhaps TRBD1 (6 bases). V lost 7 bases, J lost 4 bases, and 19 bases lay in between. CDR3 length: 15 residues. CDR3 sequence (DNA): TGTGCCAGCAAGGGGGGTGCAGGGTGGAGCACTGAAGCTTTCTTT. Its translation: CASKGGAGWSTEAFF.

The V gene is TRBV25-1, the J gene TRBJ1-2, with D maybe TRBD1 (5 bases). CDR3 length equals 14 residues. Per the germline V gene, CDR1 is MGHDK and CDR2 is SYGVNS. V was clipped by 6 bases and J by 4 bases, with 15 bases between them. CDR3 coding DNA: TGTGCCAGCAGCGGGGCGACAGTGTCCTATGGCTACACCTTC. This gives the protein CASSGATVSYGYTF.

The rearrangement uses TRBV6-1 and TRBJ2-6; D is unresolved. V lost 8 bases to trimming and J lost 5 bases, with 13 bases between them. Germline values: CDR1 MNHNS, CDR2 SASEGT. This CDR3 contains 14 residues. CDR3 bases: TGTGCCAGCCGAGCCCTAATGAGGGCCAACGTCCTGACTTTC. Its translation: CASRALMRANVLTF.

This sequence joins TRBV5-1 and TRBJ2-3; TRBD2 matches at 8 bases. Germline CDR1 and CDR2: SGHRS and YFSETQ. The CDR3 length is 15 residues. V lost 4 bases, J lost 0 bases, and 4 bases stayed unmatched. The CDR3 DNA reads TGCGCCAGCAGCCCTAGCGGGCAGAGCACAGATACGCAGTATTTT. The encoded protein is CASSPSGQSTDTQYF.

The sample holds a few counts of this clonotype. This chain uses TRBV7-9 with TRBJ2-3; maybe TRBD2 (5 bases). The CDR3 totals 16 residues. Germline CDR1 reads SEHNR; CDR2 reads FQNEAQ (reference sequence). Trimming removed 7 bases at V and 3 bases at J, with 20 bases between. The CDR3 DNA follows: TGTGCCAGCAATGTTCCGGGCCCCGAGGGAACAGATACGCAGTATTTT. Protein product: CASNVPGPEGTDTQYF.

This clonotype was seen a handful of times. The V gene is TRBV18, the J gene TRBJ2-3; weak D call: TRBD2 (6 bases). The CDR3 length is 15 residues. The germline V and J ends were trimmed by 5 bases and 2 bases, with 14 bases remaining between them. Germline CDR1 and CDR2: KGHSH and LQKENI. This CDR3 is CASSVAGTFTDTQYF. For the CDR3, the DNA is TGTGCCAGCTCAGTCGCCGGGACTTTCACAGATACGCAGTATTTT.

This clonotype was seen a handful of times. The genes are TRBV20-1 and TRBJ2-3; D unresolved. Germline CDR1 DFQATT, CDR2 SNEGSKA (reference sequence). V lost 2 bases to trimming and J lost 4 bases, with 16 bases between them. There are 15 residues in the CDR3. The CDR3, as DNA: TGCAGTGCTAGATCTGGTTTAGCCTCTTCAGATACGCAGTATTTT. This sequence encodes CSARSGLASSDTQYF.

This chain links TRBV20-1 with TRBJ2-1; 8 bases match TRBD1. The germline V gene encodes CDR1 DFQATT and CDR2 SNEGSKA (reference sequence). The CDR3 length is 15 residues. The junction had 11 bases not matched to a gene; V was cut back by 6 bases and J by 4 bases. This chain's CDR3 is CSATGQESFYNEQFF. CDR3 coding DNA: TGCAGTGCCACGGGACAGGAGTCCTTTTACAATGAGCAGTTCTTC.

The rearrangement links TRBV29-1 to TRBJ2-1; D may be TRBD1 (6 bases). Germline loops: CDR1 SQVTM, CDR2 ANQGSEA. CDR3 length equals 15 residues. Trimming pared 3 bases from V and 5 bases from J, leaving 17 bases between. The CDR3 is CSVESGQQQHNEQFF. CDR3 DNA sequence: TGCAGCGTTGAGTCAGGACAGCAGCAACACAATGAGCAGTTCTTC.

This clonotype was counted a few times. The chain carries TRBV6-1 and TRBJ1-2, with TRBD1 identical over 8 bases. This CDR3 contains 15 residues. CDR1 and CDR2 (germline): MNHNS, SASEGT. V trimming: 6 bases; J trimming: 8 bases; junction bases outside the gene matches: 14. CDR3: CASRRVQQGVGGYTF. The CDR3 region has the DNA TGTGCCAGCAGACGCGTTCAACAGGGGGTTGGCGGCTACACCTTC.

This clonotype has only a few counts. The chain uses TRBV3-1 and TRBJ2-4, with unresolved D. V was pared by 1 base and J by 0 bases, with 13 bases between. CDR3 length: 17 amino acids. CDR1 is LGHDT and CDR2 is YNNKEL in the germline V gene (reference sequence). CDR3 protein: CASSQGTLLLAKNIQYF. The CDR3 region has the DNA TGTGCCAGCAGCCAAGGGACGCTACTACTAGCCAAAAACATTCAGTACTTC.

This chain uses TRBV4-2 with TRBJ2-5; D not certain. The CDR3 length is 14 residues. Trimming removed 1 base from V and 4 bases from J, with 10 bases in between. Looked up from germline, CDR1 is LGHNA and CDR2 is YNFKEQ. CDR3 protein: CASSQVVLRETQYF. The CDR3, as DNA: TGTGCCAGCAGCCAAGTTGTATTACGAGAGACCCAGTACTTC.

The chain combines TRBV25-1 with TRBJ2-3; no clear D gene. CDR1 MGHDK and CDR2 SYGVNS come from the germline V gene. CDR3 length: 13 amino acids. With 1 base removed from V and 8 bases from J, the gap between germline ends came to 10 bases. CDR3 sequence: CASSESYPGTQYF. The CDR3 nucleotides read TGTGCCAGCAGTGAATCTTATCCCGGTACGCAGTATTTT.

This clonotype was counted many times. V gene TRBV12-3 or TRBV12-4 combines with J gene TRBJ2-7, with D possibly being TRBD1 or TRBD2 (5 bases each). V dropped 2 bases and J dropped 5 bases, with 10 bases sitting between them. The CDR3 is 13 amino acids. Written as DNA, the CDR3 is TGTGCCAGCAGTTTATTAGGGACGCACGAGCAGTACTTC. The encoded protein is CASSLLGTHEQYF.

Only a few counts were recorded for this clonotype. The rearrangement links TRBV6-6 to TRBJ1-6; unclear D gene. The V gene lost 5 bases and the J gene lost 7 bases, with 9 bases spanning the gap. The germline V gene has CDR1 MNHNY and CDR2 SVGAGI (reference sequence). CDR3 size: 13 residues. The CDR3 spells CASSQNFNSPLHF. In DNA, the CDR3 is TGTGCCAGCAGTCAAAACTTCAATTCACCCCTCCACTTT.

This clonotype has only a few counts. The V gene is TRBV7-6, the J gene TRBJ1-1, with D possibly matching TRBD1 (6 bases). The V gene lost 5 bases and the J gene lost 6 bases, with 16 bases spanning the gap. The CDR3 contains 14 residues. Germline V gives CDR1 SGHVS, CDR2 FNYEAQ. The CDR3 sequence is CASSQTEGVSEAFF. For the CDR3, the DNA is TGTGCCAGCAGCCAGACAGAGGGGGTATCTGAAGCTTTCTTT.

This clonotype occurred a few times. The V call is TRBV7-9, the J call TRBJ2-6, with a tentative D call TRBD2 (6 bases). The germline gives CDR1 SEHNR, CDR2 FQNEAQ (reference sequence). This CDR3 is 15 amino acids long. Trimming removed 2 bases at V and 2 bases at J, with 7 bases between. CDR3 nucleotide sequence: TGTGCCAGCAGCTTATCGGGGGCTGGGGCCAACGTCCTGACTTTC. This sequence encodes CASSLSGAGANVLTF.

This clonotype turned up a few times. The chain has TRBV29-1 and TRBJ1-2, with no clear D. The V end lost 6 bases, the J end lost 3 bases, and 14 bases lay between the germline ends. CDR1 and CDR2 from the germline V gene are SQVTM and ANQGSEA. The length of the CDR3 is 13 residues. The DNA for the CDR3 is TGCAGCGTCCTAGTTGAGGGTTACTATGGCTACACCTTC. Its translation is CSVLVEGYYGYTF. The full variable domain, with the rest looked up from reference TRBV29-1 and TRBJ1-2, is SAVISQKPSRDICQRGTSLTIQCQVDSQVTMMFWYRQQPGQSLTLIATANQGSEATYESGFVIDKFPISRPNLTFSTLTVSNMSPEDSSIYLCSVLVEGYYGYTFGSGTRLTVV.

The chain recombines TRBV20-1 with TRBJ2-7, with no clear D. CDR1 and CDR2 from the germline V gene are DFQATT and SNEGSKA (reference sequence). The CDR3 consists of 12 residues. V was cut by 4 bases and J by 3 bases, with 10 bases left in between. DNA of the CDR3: TGCAGTGCTACGGCGGCCTACTACGAGCAGTACTTC. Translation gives CSATAAYYEQYF.

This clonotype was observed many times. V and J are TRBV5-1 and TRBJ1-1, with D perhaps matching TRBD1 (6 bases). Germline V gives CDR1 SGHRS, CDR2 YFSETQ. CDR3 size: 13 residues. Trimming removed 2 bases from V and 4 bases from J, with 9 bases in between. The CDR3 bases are TGCGCCAGCAGCTTCACAGGGATCACTGAAGCTTTCTTT. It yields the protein CASSFTGITEAFF.

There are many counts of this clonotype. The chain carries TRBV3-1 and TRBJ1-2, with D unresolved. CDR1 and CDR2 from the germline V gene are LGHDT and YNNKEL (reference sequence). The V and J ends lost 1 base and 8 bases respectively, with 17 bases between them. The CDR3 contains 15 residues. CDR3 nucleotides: TGTGCCAGCAGCCAAGTCTGGAAAGGGTCCCCGGGCTACACCTTC. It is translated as CASSQVWKGSPGYTF. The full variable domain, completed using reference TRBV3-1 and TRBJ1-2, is DTAVSQTPKYLVTQMGNDKSIKCEQNLGHDTMYWYKQDSKKFLKIMFSYNNKELIINETVPNRFSPKSPDKAHLNLHINSLELGDSAVYFCASSQVWKGSPGYTFGSGTRLTVV.

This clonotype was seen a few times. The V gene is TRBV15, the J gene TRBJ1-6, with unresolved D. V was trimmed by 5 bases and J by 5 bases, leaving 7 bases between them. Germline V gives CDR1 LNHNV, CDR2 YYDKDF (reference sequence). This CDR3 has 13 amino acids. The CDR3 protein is CATSSRDNSPLHF. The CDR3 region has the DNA TGTGCCACCAGCTCCCGGGATAATTCACCCCTCCACTTT.

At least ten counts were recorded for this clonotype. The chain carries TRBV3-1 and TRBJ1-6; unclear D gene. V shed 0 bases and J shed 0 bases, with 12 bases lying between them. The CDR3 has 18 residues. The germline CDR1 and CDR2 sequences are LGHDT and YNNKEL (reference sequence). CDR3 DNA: TGTGCCAGCAGCCAAGATATACTACGAAGCTCCTATAATTCACCCCTCCACTTT. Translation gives CASSQDILRSSYNSPLHF.

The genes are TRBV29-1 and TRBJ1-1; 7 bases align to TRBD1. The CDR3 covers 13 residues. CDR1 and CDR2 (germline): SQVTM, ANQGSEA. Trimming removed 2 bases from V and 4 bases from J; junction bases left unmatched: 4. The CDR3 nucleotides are TGCAGCGTTGAAAGGGGGCCGGCCACTGAAGCTTTCTTT. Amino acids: CSVERGPATEAFF.

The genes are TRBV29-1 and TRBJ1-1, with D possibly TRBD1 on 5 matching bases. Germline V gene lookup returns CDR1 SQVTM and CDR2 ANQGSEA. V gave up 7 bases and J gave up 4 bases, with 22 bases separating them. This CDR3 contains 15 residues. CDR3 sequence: CSAHSAGRAVTEAFF. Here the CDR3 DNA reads TGCAGCGCCCACTCCGCAGGGCGGGCGGTCACTGAAGCTTTCTTT.

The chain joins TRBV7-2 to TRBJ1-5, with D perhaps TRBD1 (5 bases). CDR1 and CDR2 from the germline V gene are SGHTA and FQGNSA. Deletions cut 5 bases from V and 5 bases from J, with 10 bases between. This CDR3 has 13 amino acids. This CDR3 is CASSADTYQPQHF. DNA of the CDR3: TGTGCCAGCAGCGCGGACACCTATCAGCCCCAGCATTTT.

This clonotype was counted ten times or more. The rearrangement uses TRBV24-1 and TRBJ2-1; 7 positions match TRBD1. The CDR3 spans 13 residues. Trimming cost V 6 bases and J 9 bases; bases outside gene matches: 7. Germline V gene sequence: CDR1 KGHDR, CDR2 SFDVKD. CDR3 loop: CATSSRGLSEQFF. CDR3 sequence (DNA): TGTGCCACCAGTTCCAGGGGGTTGAGTGAGCAGTTCTTC.